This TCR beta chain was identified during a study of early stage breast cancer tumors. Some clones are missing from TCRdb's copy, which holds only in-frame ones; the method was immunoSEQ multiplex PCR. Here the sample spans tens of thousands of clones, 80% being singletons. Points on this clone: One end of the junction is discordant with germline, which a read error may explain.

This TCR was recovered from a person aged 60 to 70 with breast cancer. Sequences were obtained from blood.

Written as DNA, the CDR3 is TGTGCCATCAGTGACCCAGGGGGCGCTTGGTCTTTC. This translates into CAISDPGGAWSF. The V gene is TRBV10-3, the J gene TRBJ2-7, with 8 bases fitting TRBD1. The germline gives CDR1 ENHRY, CDR2 SYGVKD. The CDR3 sequence is 12 residues long.